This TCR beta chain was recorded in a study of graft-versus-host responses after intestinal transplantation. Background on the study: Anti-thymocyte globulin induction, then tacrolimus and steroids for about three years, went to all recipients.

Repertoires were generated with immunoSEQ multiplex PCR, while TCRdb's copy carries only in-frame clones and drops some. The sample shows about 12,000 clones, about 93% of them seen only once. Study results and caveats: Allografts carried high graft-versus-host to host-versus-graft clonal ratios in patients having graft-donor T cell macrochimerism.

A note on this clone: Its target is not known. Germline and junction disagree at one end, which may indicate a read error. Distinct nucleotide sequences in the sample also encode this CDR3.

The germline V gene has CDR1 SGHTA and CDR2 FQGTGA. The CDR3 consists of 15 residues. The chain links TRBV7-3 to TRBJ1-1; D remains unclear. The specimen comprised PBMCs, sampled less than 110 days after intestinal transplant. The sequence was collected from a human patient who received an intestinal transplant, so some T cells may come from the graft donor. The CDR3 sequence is CASSLTSAGNTEAFF. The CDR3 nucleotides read TGTGCCAGCAGCTTAACCTCAGCGGGGAACACCGAAGCTTTCTTT.